This record covers a single TCR beta chain. Its antigen is not identified. The primer mix had 60 Vbeta and 13 Jbeta primers. The table came from immunoSEQ multiplex PCR; TCRdb's copy has only in-frame clones and leaves some out. The data show 220,000 or so clones, and the top ten clones hold about 1.1%. Germline lookup yields CDR1 MDHEN and CDR2 SYDVKM. This CDR3 is built from 14 residues. Trimming pared 3 bases from V and 0 bases from J, leaving 6 bases between. This specimen belongs to a study of cytomegalovirus exposure and HLA in healthy donors. Study-level results: The number of N-insertions in an Asian-associated ancestry cluster was reportedly below the roughly 620-donor mean in a later analysis. TCR beta V segments were, for the most part, productive about 87% or about 30% of the time in an earlier analysis. Associated with cytomegalovirus, according to the listing, were some 180 TCR beta chains.

This clonotype originated in a girl aged 2 to 9 in good health and CMV-seropositive. The sequenced sample consisted of PBMCs. The genes are TRBV28 and TRBJ1-3; no clear D. DNA of the CDR3: TGTGCCAGCAGTTTCGCGGTCTCTGGAAACACCATATATTTT. Residues: CASSFAVSGNTIYF.